This T cell receptor (beta chain) was obtained from a study of blood T cell repertoires in COVID-19. Turning to the study itself: Both acute and convalescent COVID-19 samples were obtained from the United States, Italy and Spain. The analysed material was cDNA or gDNA that came from T cells, B-cell-depleted T cells, or PBMCs.

V was clipped by 0 bases and J by 8 bases; unmatched bases: 13. The germline V gene has CDR1 SGDLS and CDR2 YYNGEE. This CDR3 comprises 16 residues. Original handling: Estimation of nucleated cell counts relied on the amplification of reference gene primers. The method was immunoSEQ multiplex PCR; TCRdb's version includes in-frame clones alone and lacks a portion of them. Clone size and the V and J calls come from that table; the DNA yielded D and trimming. In the table there are fewer than 150,000 clones, around 84% of which are singletons. The source of this sequence is a human donor in a cohort sampled during active COVID-19. Source material: peripheral blood. This chain joins TRBV9 and TRBJ1-2, with TRBD1 matching 7 bases. CDR3: CASSVAPQGVHRGYTF. The CDR3 DNA reads as TGTGCCAGCAGCGTAGCTCCCCAGGGGGTTCATCGCGGCTACACCTTC.